This T cell receptor beta chain was identified during a study of T cell responses to AZD1222 COVID-19 vaccine. Sequenced by immunoSEQ multiplex PCR; TCRdb stores in-frame clones only, minus some. The data show around 50,000 clones, approximately 83% seen once. This CDR3 comprises 15 residues. Germline CDR1 SGDLS, CDR2 YYNGEE. V was pared by 0 bases and J by 7 bases, with 14 bases between. Second doses were pooled across both intervals (about 4 or about 12 weeks). This material consisted of peripheral blood, taken 28 days after the second AZD1222 dose. The J gene is TRBJ1-5, the V gene TRBV9; unclear D gene. This sequence originates from an adult who received the AZD1222 COVID-19 vaccine. DNA of the CDR3: TGTGCCAGCAGCGTAGGGATAACGGCGGGACAGCCCCAGCATTTT. Amino acids: CASSVGITAGQPQHF.